A selection of T cell receptor beta chains follows, all from one sample in a study of response to subunit inactivated influenza vaccine. One entry per CDR3 protein results from TCRdb running MiXCR on the RT-PCR reads. The sample includes 650,000 to 800,000 distinct CDR3 sequences, approximately 14% of them seen just once. Source: PBMCs from blood, taken 14 to 15 days before vaccination. Receptors originate from a man between 50 and 59 years old who received an inactivated influenza vaccine. Each CDR3 is given with its conserved first and last residue. A D gene is named only where the DNA matches it firmly. Some rows have no size entry. The others give once, few or many, or a class for an expanded clone.

CDR3 DNA	CDR3 protein	V gene	J gene	D gene	clone size
TGTGCCAGCAGCCAAGATTTAAGACAGACTAATGAAAAACTGTTTTTT	CASSQDLRQTNEKLFF	TRBV4-2	TRBJ1-4	-	few
TGTGCCTGGAGTGTACTGGGGCCCCACGGGGAGCTGTTTTTT	CAWSVLGPHGELFF	TRBV30	TRBJ2-2	-	few
TGTGCCACCCAAAAGCTAGGTGCAGAGACCCAGTACTTC	CATQKLGAETQYF	TRBV10-3	TRBJ2-5	-	-
TGTGCCAGCACTAAACAGGGATTTGGCTACACCTTC	CASTKQGFGYTF	TRBV6-5	TRBJ1-2	-	-
TGTGCCTCCTCCTCCCGGGGCGTTGAGCAGTTCTTC	CASSSRGVEQFF	TRBV12-3/TRBV12-4	TRBJ2-1	-	few
TGTGCCAGTAGTATAGTTGGCGGAAGCACCTACAATGAGCAGTTCTTC	CASSIVGGSTYNEQFF	TRBV19	TRBJ2-1	-	few
TGTGCCAGCAGCCTTCAAGTAAGGGGCTACGGAGATACGCAGTATTTT	CASSLQVRGYGDTQYF	TRBV7-8	TRBJ2-3	-	-
TGTGCCAGCAGCGTACAAGGGGCGTCCTATGGCTACACCTTC	CASSVQGASYGYTF	TRBV9	TRBJ1-2	-	-
TGCAGCGCTACCGCACGGGGGGGAGATACGCAGTATTTT	CSATARGGDTQYF	TRBV29-1	TRBJ2-3	TRBD2	few
TGCGCCAGCAGCCACCCGCTGGATGGGGGTTCAGACACCGGGGAGCTGTTTTTT	CASSHPLDGGSDTGELFF	TRBV4-3	TRBJ2-2	-	-
TGCAGTGCTAGCCCCGGGGGGGCCACAGATACGCAGTATTTT	CSASPGGATDTQYF	TRBV20-1	TRBJ2-3	TRBD2	few
TGTGCCAGCAGCTGGACCCTAAACTCCTACGAGCAGTACTTC	CASSWTLNSYEQYF	TRBV5-5	TRBJ2-7	-	-
TGTGCCAGCAGCCGGGGGTCATCGGGCAATGAGCAGTTCTTC	CASSRGSSGNEQFF	TRBV5-5	TRBJ2-1	-	-
TGCGCCAGCAGCTTCGGACAAACCAACACTGAAGCTTTCTTT	CASSFGQTNTEAFF	TRBV5-1	TRBJ1-1	-	many
TGTGCCAGCAGCTTGGCACGCTATTCCGGGGATGGAAACACCATATATTTT	CASSLARYSGDGNTIYF	TRBV5-6	TRBJ1-3	-	few
TGTGCCAGCAGTCCAGAGGGATTAGCGGGGGTCTACAATGAGCAGTTCTTC	CASSPEGLAGVYNEQFF	TRBV7-2	TRBJ2-1	TRBD2	-
TGCAGTGCTGACGAAGACAGGGAAGGTAAAGCTTTCTTT	CSADEDREGKAFF	TRBV20-1	TRBJ1-1	TRBD1	-
TGCAGCGTAGGCAGGGGGACAGGTGAAGCTTTCTTT	CSVGRGTGEAFF	TRBV29-1	TRBJ1-1	TRBD1	many